The T cell receptor beta chain under discussion was sequenced for a study of shared clonotypes between healthy human individuals. Note on this clone: No antigen is known for it.

Method: immunoSEQ multiplex PCR; TCRdb's copy keeps in-frame clones and lacks some. The table records a few hundred thousand clones, roughly 78% of them present only once. General study results and limits: Having only a few donors restricted how much genetic and exposure-history diversity was captured.

The length of the CDR3 is 15 residues. Germline-derived CDR1 and CDR2 are SGHAT and FQNNGV. The V and J ends lost 5 bases and 1 base, in that order; junction bases with no gene match: 3. The sequence came from a woman between 40 and 55 years old in good health. Some clones in this sample may be carry-over from other donors' samples. The sequencing input was PBMCs. The chain combines TRBV11-2 with TRBJ2-2; the match to TRBD2 covers 8 bases. CDR3 loop: CASSRGGGNTGELFF. CDR3 nucleotide sequence: TGTGCCAGCAGCCGGGGGGGCGGGAACACCGGGGAGCTGTTTTTT.